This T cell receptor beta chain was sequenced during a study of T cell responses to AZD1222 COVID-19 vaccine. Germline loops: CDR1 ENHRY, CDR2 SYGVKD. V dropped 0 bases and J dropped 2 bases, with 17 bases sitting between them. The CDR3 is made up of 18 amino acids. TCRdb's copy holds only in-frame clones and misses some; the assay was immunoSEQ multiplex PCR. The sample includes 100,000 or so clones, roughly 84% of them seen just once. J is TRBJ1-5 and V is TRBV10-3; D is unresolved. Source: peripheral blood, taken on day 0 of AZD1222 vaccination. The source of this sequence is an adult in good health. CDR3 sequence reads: CAISESILPNGGNQPQHF. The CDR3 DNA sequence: TGTGCCATCAGTGAGTCGATTCTACCTAACGGAGGCAATCAGCCCCAGCATTTT.